Listed below are T cell receptor beta chains from one sample, sequenced in a study of CD8 T cells in ankylosing spondylitis. One entry per CDR3 protein, called by TCRdb with MiXCR from the 5' RACE reads. This sample has 250,000 to 300,000 distinct CDR3 sequences; around 20% occur once, and the top ten carry under 8.5%. Sequenced input: blood, either unsorted or a sorted T cell fraction (not recorded which). The receptors here all came from a male donor with ankylosing spondylitis or in good health (not recorded which). Each CDR3 is given with its conserved first and last residue. Fields, in order: V gene, D gene, clone size, J gene, CDR3 protein, CDR3 DNA. The D gene is left open where the match is weak. Clone sizes are given selectively: once, few, many, or a class where the clone is expanded.

>TRBV5-1|TRBD2|-|TRBJ2-1
CASSPTLSGNHGNEQFF
TGCGCCAGCAGCCCCACTTTGAGCGGGAACCACGGGAATGAGCAGTTCTTC
>TRBV11-1|TRBD2|-|TRBJ2-1
CASSLDLAGGTSSYNEQFF
TGTGCCAGCAGCTTAGATTTAGCGGGGGGGACGAGCTCCTACAATGAGCAGTTCTTC
>TRBV4-1|-|-|TRBJ2-5
CASSQMFREWVQETQYF
TGCGCCAGCAGCCAAATGTTCAGGGAGTGGGTCCAAGAGACCCAGTACTTC
>TRBV6-2/TRBV6-3|-|-|TRBJ2-1
CASSDQQYNEQFF
TGTGCCAGCAGTGATCAACAGTACAATGAGCAGTTCTTC
>TRBV20-1|TRBD1|-|TRBJ2-2
CSARKGTVNTGELFF
TGCAGTGCCAGGAAGGGGACAGTCAACACCGGGGAGCTGTTTTTT
>TRBV4-1|-|-|TRBJ1-1
CASSQEPGRTWEAFF
TGCGCCAGCAGCCAAGAACCGGGCCGCACCTGGGAAGCTTTCTTT
>TRBV10-3|-|-|TRBJ2-5
CAISEGLETQYF
TGTGCCATCAGTGAAGGGCTTGAGACCCAGTACTTC
>TRBV20-1|TRBD2|few|TRBJ2-1
CSARAMSGSPLYEQFF
TGCAGTGCTAGAGCGATGAGCGGGAGTCCCTTGTATGAGCAGTTCTTC
>TRBV7-8|-|few|TRBJ2-6
CASSPVWAGANVLTF
TGTGCCAGCAGCCCCGTTTGGGCTGGGGCCAACGTCCTGACTTTC
>TRBV12-3/TRBV12-4|TRBD1|-|TRBJ2-5
CASSFRQGSWETQYF
TGTGCCAGCAGTTTCCGACAGGGGAGTTGGGAGACCCAGTACTTC
>TRBV12-3/TRBV12-4|-|few|TRBJ2-1
CASSGRTDDEQFF
TGTGCCAGCAGTGGGCGGACGGACGATGAGCAGTTCTTC
>TRBV10-1|-|-|TRBJ1-2
CASSESAENYGYTF
TGCGCCAGCAGTGAGTCGGCGGAGAACTATGGCTACACCTTC
>TRBV4-1|-|-|TRBJ2-5
CASSRETGTRETQYF
TGCGCCAGCAGCCGAGAGACCGGGACACGAGAGACCCAGTACTTC
>TRBV24-1|-|once|TRBJ1-5
CATSECGQIGNQPQHF
TGTGCCACCAGTGAATGCGGACAGATTGGCAATCAGCCCCAGCATTTT
>TRBV28|-|-|TRBJ1-1
CASIRFSTEAFF
TGTGCCAGCATACGGTTTTCCACTGAAGCTTTCTTT
>TRBV7-2|-|-|TRBJ1-2
CASSLVVDGYGYTF
TGTGCCAGCAGCTTAGTCGTCGACGGCTATGGCTACACCTTC
>TRBV4-2|-|many|TRBJ2-3
CASSQDLVAYTQYF
TGTGCCAGCAGCCAAGATCTGGTAGCCTATACGCAGTATTTT
>TRBV10-3|TRBD1|once|TRBJ2-2
CAISDWDRGAGELFF
TGTGCCATCAGTGATTGGGACAGGGGAGCCGGGGAGCTGTTTTTT
>TRBV29-1|-|few|TRBJ2-3
CSAEGVSSPDTQYF
TGCAGCGCTGAGGGCGTCTCATCGCCAGATACGCAGTATTTT
>TRBV20-1|TRBD2|few|TRBJ2-1
CSAKTSGRLGSYNEQFF
TGCAGTGCTAAAACTAGCGGGAGGTTAGGCTCCTACAATGAGCAGTTCTTC
>TRBV7-2|-|-|TRBJ2-3
CASSRVDGGSTDTQYF
TGTGCCAGCAGTCGAGTAGACGGGGGTAGCACAGATACGCAGTATTTT
>TRBV12-3/TRBV12-4|-|few|TRBJ1-5
CASSLRGGGQPQHF
TGTGCCAGCAGTTTAAGAGGGGGTGGGCAGCCCCAGCATTTT
>TRBV5-1|TRBD2|few|TRBJ2-1
CATQTAGGVHEQFF
TGCGCCACCCAAACCGCGGGGGGGGTCCATGAGCAGTTCTTC
>TRBV2|TRBD1|few|TRBJ2-5
CASTTGTVLKTQYF
TGTGCCAGCACCACCGGGACAGTCTTAAAGACCCAGTACTTC
>TRBV28|TRBD1|few|TRBJ1-5
CASSFLPQGWSQPQHF
TGTGCCAGCAGTTTCTTACCACAGGGGTGGTCTCAGCCCCAGCATTTT
>TRBV6-1|-|-|TRBJ1-1
CASWAPQAYEAFF
TGTGCCAGCTGGGCCCCGCAGGCTTACGAAGCTTTCTTT
>TRBV20-1|-|many|TRBJ1-6
CSASDESSYNSPLHF
TGCAGTGCGAGCGACGAGAGCTCCTATAATTCACCCCTCCACTTT
>TRBV10-3|-|many|TRBJ1-6
CAISGTGNNSPLHF
TGTGCCATCAGTGGAACAGGGAATAATTCACCCCTCCACTTT
>TRBV20-1|-|many|TRBJ2-2
CSARGTGTGELFF
TGCAGTGCTAGGGGGACGGGCACCGGGGAGCTGTTTTTT
>TRBV20-1|TRBD1|few|TRBJ1-2
CSATIRDRGPAGYGYTF
TGCAGTGCCACAATCCGGGACAGGGGGCCGGCGGGCTATGGCTACACCTTC
>TRBV6-1|-|-|TRBJ1-4
CASSDPGAATNEKLFF
TGTGCCAGCAGTGACCCGGGGGCGGCAACTAATGAAAAACTGTTTTTT
>TRBV19|-|few|TRBJ2-3
CASSALTNPDTQYF
TGTGCCAGTAGTGCCCTCACGAACCCCGATACGCAGTATTTT
>TRBV20-1|TRBD2|few|TRBJ2-1
CSAPGLAGNPDEQFF
TGCAGTGCTCCAGGACTAGCGGGGAACCCGGATGAGCAGTTCTTC
>TRBV12-3/TRBV12-4|TRBD1|few|TRBJ1-2
CASSSGRGHYGYTF
TGTGCCAGCAGTTCTGGCAGGGGGCACTATGGCTACACCTTC
>TRBV11-2|-|-|TRBJ1-4
CASSYGLGKEKLFF
TGTGCCAGCAGCTACGGCCTCGGGAAGGAAAAACTGTTTTTT
>TRBV2|-|many|TRBJ2-1
CASSEALTSNEQFF
TGTGCCAGCAGTGAAGCTTTGACTAGCAATGAGCAGTTCTTC
>TRBV7-3|-|many|TRBJ2-2
CASSPSFDRDGELFF
TGTGCCAGCAGCCCCAGCTTCGATAGAGACGGGGAGCTGTTTTTT
>TRBV12-3/TRBV12-4|-|-|TRBJ2-3
CASSPPGTSTDTQYF
TGTGCCAGCAGTCCCCCCGGGACTAGCACAGATACGCAGTATTTT
>TRBV12-3/TRBV12-4|-|-|TRBJ2-1
CASSLGVLGEQFF
TGTGCCAGCAGTTTGGGGGTGTTGGGTGAGCAGTTCTTC
>TRBV20-1|TRBD2|-|TRBJ2-5
CSTAGGRETQYF
TGCAGTACAGCGGGGGGGAGAGAGACCCAGTACTTC
>TRBV6-5|TRBD2|-|TRBJ2-1
CTSSYARVSGSPRNEQFF
TGTACCAGCAGTTACGCTCGGGTTAGCGGGAGTCCGAGAAATGAGCAGTTCTTC
>TRBV5-1|TRBD2|-|TRBJ2-2
CASSLTSGRSTGELFF
TGCGCCAGCAGCCTGACTAGCGGGAGAAGTACCGGGGAGCTGTTTTTT
>TRBV20-1|-|many|TRBJ1-5
CSASSRGLGNQPQHF
TGCAGTGCTAGTAGCCGGGGATTGGGCAATCAGCCCCAGCATTTT
>TRBV20-1|TRBD1|-|TRBJ2-3
CSARRGPRTDTQYF
TGCAGTGCTAGGAGGGGGCCCCGCACAGATACGCAGTATTTT
>TRBV6-5|-|few|TRBJ2-1
CASSYTGSDDEQFF
TGTGCCAGCAGTTACACCGGGAGTGACGATGAGCAGTTCTTC
>TRBV7-3|-|few|TRBJ2-3
CASSLWASGTDTQYF
TGTGCCAGCAGCTTATGGGCTAGCGGCACAGATACGCAGTATTTT
>TRBV7-8|TRBD1|few|TRBJ1-4
CASSLDDRGGEKLFF
TGTGCCAGCAGCTTAGATGACAGGGGTGGCGAAAAACTGTTTTTT
>TRBV20-1|TRBD1|many|TRBJ2-1
CSARDVQGAHGEQFF
TGCAGTGCTAGAGATGTTCAGGGGGCGCATGGTGAGCAGTTCTTC
>TRBV4-2|TRBD2|many|TRBJ2-1
CASSQAEGGREQFF
TGTGCCAGCAGCCAAGCGGAGGGAGGGCGTGAGCAGTTCTTC
>TRBV15|-|-|TRBJ2-1
CATSIPERTNEQFF
TGTGCCACCAGCATCCCTGAGCGGACCAATGAGCAGTTCTTC
>TRBV5-5|-|many|TRBJ2-3
CASSSRMGADTDTQYF
TGTGCCAGCAGCTCACGCATGGGGGCCGACACAGATACGCAGTATTTT
>TRBV3-1|-|-|TRBJ1-1
CASSRILSTEAFF
TGTGCCAGCAGCCGAATTCTTAGCACTGAAGCTTTCTTT
>TRBV11-2|-|few|TRBJ2-1
CASSSDQAVYNEQFF
TGTGCCAGCAGCTCAGACCAGGCCGTCTACAATGAGCAGTTCTTC
>TRBV10-3|TRBD1|-|TRBJ2-2
CAISDRDSANTGELFF
TGTGCCATCAGTGATCGGGACAGTGCGAACACCGGGGAGCTGTTTTTT
>TRBV7-2|TRBD1|-|TRBJ2-1
CASSRQGIIENEQFF
TGTGCCAGCAGCCGACAGGGGATTATAGAGAATGAGCAGTTCTTC